This entry lists 22 T cell receptor beta chains sequenced from one sample in a study of blood T cell repertoires in COVID-19 (dated by TCRdb to about 2020). Libraries were built with the immunoSEQ multiplex PCR assay. TCRdb re-hosts the immuneACCESS table, in-frame sequences only. Its copies lack some clones; in the studies checked, an unresolved V gene accounts for under half of them, and the cause for the rest is not known. Within this sample are roughly 73,000 clones, with 82% of them counted one time only. 1.8% of the sample lies in the top ten. Source material: peripheral blood. Receptors originate from a woman aged 60-75 years with acute or convalescent COVID-19.

The rearrangement uses TRBV5-1 and TRBJ2-3; 8 bases fit TRBD2. Unmatched junction bases numbered 14, after V lost 7 bases and J lost 4 bases. The CDR3 spans 16 residues. Germline values: CDR1 SGHRS, CDR2 YFSETQ. CDR3: CASQDGGLADADTQYF. The CDR3, as DNA: TGCGCCAGCCAAGATGGAGGACTAGCCGACGCAGATACGCAGTATTTT.

CDR3 DNA: TGTGCCAGCAAACCCAGAACCGACAGCCCGTCGACCTACGAGCAGTACTTC. Amino acids: CASKPRTDSPSTYEQYF. This chain joins TRBV27 and TRBJ2-7; maybe TRBD1 (5 bases). Germline V CDR1 and CDR2: MNHEY, SMNVEV (reference sequence). Deletions cut 7 bases from V and 2 bases from J, with 24 bases between. The CDR3 sequence is 17 residues long.

This chain joins TRBV5-1 and TRBJ1-4; no clear D. CDR3 length equals 14 residues. CDR1 and CDR2 (germline): SGHRS, YFSETQ. Trimming pared 4 bases from V and 0 bases from J, leaving 7 bases between. As DNA, the CDR3 is TGCGCCAGCAGCCTCCTTGCAACTAATGAAAAACTGTTTTTT. Its translation is CASSLLATNEKLFF.

This chain joins TRBV5-1 and TRBJ2-5; the match to TRBD2 covers 12 bases. The germline gives CDR1 SGHRS, CDR2 YFSETQ. The CDR3 has 17 residues. The junction had 10 bases not matched to a gene; V was cut back by 7 bases and J by 0 bases. For the CDR3, the DNA is TGCGCCAGCTCCCGACTAGCGGGAGCAACGTACCAAGAGACCCAGTACTTC. Its protein is CASSRLAGATYQETQYF.

This clone showed up just a few times. V and J are TRBV24-1 and TRBJ2-7, with D possibly being TRBD1 (6 bases). The CDR3 runs to 15 residues. Deletions cut 3 bases from V and 0 bases from J, with 11 bases between. CDR1 is KGHDR and CDR2 is SFDVKD in the germline V gene. CDR3 loop: CATSDVDSYSYEQYF. The CDR3 coding sequence is TGTGCCACCAGTGATGTGGACAGCTACTCCTACGAGCAGTACTTC.

This clone has more than one count but fewer than ten. The identical CDR3 is also encoded by other nucleotide sequences in the sample. The chain has TRBV28 and TRBJ1-3, with 8 positions matching TRBD1. This CDR3 spans 14 amino acids. Trimming at V came to 5 bases and at J to 4 bases, leaving 4 bases not matched to a gene. Germline V gene lookup returns CDR1 MDHEN and CDR2 SYDVKM. For the CDR3, the DNA is TGTGCCAGCAGTCGGACAGGGTCCGGAAACACCATATATTTT. It specifies CASSRTGSGNTIYF.

The CDR3 loop reads CASRPRLGGGAGSDTQYF. The CDR3 DNA reads as TGTGCCAGCCGCCCCCGACTTGGCGGGGGGGCCGGCTCAGATACGCAGTATTTT. This chain connects TRBV7-2 to TRBJ2-3, with 9 bases aligning to TRBD2. Trimming cost V 8 bases and J 4 bases; bases outside gene matches: 19. There are 18 residues in the CDR3. CDR1 is SGHTA, CDR2 FQGNSA, per germline.

The rearrangement uses TRBV19 and TRBJ2-3; a possible D gene is TRBD2 (6 bases). The V and J ends lost 8 bases and 2 bases respectively, with 17 bases between them. This CDR3 is built from 15 residues. CDR1 is LNHDA and CDR2 is SQIVND in the germline V gene (reference sequence). For the CDR3, the DNA is TGTGCCAGTCCTCCGGCGGGACCCCCCACAGATACGCAGTATTTT. Amino acid sequence: CASPPAGPPTDTQYF. Variable domain in full (rest from reference TRBV19 and TRBJ2-3): DGGITQSPKYLFRKEGQNVTLSCEQNLNHDAMYWYRQDPGQGLRLIYYSQIVNDFQKGDIAEGYSVSREKKESFPLTVTSAQKNPTAFYLCASPPAGPPTDTQYFGPGTRLTVL.

The rearrangement joins TRBV9 to TRBJ2-3; TRBD1 aligns across 8 bases. Germline loops: CDR1 SGDLS, CDR2 YYNGEE. CDR3 length: 15 residues. The V gene end was trimmed by 4 bases and the J gene end by 1 base; junction bases not matched to a gene: 5. CDR3 DNA: TGTGCCAGCAGCTTCCTGGGACAGGGCACAGATACGCAGTATTTT. Translated, it gives CASSFLGQGTDTQYF.

This chain uses TRBV6-5 with TRBJ2-3, with a possible D match to TRBD2 (6 bases). V dropped 6 bases and J dropped 0 bases, with 10 bases sitting between them. CDR3 length equals 14 residues. Germline lookup yields CDR1 MNHEY and CDR2 SVGAGI. In DNA form, the CDR3 reads TGTGCCAGCAGGGAGAGCGGGAGCACAGATACGCAGTATTTT. It specifies CASRESGSTDTQYF.

The rearrangement links TRBV4-1 to TRBJ2-3, with 13 bases that match TRBD2. The V and J ends lost 1 base and 2 bases, in that order; junction bases with no gene match: 3. Germline CDR1 reads MGHRA; CDR2 reads YSYEKL. CDR3 size: 17 residues. In DNA form, the CDR3 reads TGCGCCAGCAGCCAAGGACTAGCGGGAGGCCCCACAGATACGCAGTATTTT. The encoded protein is CASSQGLAGGPTDTQYF.

V and J are TRBV19 and TRBJ1-6; D unresolved. The V gene lost 5 bases and the J gene lost 10 bases, with 12 bases spanning the gap. Germline V gene data show CDR1 as LNHDA and CDR2 as SQIVND (reference sequence). The CDR3 extends over 13 amino acids. CDR3 bases: TGTGCCAGTAGTGAAGTATCTCGGTCACCCCTCCACTTT. Translation: CASSEVSRSPLHF.

This chain uses TRBV21-1 with TRBJ2-3; the D call TRBD1 from the table was never checked on the DNA. TRBV21-1 is a known pseudogene. The CDR3 totals 16 residues. Here the CDR3 reads CASSKGRGQLTDTQYF. Written as DNA, the CDR3 is TGTGCCAGCAGCAAAGGACGTGGACAGCTCACAGATACGCAGTATTTT.

This clone was observed a few times. This CDR3 reads CASKGSGNYGYTF. The CDR3 DNA reads TGTGCCAGCAAAGGATCAGGGAACTATGGCTACACCTTC. The rearrangement joins TRBV28 to TRBJ1-2; D may be TRBD1 (5 bases). V gave up 7 bases and J gave up 2 bases, with 11 bases separating them. In germline, CDR1 is MDHEN, CDR2 SYDVKM. The CDR3 has 13 amino acids.

This chain uses TRBV5-1 with TRBJ1-2, with D hard to call. CDR3 length: 13 amino acids. Trimming took 7 bases from V and 4 from J, leaving 14 bases between them. Germline loops: CDR1 SGHRS, CDR2 YFSETQ. The CDR3 region is CASGIGDAYGYTF. The DNA for the CDR3 is TGCGCCAGCGGAATCGGGGATGCCTATGGCTACACCTTC.

The chain combines TRBV7-2 with TRBJ1-1, with a weak D call TRBD1 (5 bases). Germline V gene data show CDR1 as SGHTA and CDR2 as FQGNSA. This CDR3 contains 14 residues. V was clipped by 5 bases and J by 5 bases, with 15 bases between them. This CDR3 is CASSPPGGWTEAFF. DNA for the CDR3: TGTGCCAGCAGCCCGCCGGGGGGATGGACTGAAGCTTTCTTT.

The rearrangement joins TRBV19 to TRBJ1-6; 10 nucleotides match TRBD1. The V gene's germline CDR1 is LNHDA and CDR2 SQIVND (reference sequence). The CDR3 loop spans 14 amino acids. V was pared by 7 bases and J by 10 bases, with 7 bases of the junction left unmatched. The CDR3 spells CASKSGTGVSPLHF. The DNA for the CDR3 is TGTGCCAGTAAGTCCGGGACAGGGGTATCACCCCTCCACTTT.

The gene calls are TRBV3-1 (or the pseudogene TRBV3-2) and TRBJ2-1; the match to TRBD2 covers 11 bases. The CDR3 consists of 14 residues. With V trimmed by 5 bases and J by 5 bases, 2 bases remained unmatched. CDR1 and CDR2 from the germline V gene are LGHDT and YNNKEL (reference sequence). The CDR3 nucleotides read TGTGCCAGCAGCTATAGCGGGGGGGACAATGAGCAGTTCTTC. This codes for CASSYSGGDNEQFF.

The rearrangement uses TRBV7-7 and TRBJ2-5; tentative D call: TRBD1 (6 bases). The CDR3 runs to 12 residues. CDR1 is SSHAT, CDR2 FNYEAQ, per germline (reference sequence). Trimming took 3 bases from V and 7 from J, leaving 9 bases between them. The CDR3 DNA sequence: TGTGCCAGCAGCTTCGAAGGGGGGACCCAGTACTTC. It encodes CASSFEGGTQYF.

J is TRBJ2-1 and V is TRBV27; 8 nucleotides agree with TRBD1. This CDR3 spans 14 amino acids. Germline assignment: CDR1 MNHEY and CDR2 SMNVEV (reference sequence). V lost 4 bases, J lost 5 bases, and 4 bases stayed unmatched. The CDR3 is CASSYDRGNNEQFF. The CDR3 nucleotides are TGTGCCAGCAGTTACGACAGGGGTAACAATGAGCAGTTCTTC.

In its sample, this clone was seen once. The genes are TRBV30 and TRBJ2-7; 9 bases map to TRBD1. The CDR3 totals 15 residues. Germline V gene sequence: CDR1 GTSNPN, CDR2 SVGIG (reference sequence). The V gene end was trimmed by 2 bases and the J gene end by 0 bases; junction bases not matched to a gene: 5. The CDR3 sequence: CAWSTRQGVSYEQYF. The CDR3 bases are TGTGCCTGGAGTACCCGACAGGGGGTCTCCTACGAGCAGTACTTC.

This clone was seen only a few times. The rearrangement uses TRBV7-8 and TRBJ1-2; D is perhaps TRBD1 (5 bases). With 3 bases removed from V and 3 bases from J, the gap between germline ends came to 14 bases. Germline-derived CDR1 and CDR2 are SGHVS and FQNEAQ. This CDR3 has 15 amino acids. CDR3 sequence reads: CASSFRAAGYYGYTF. The CDR3 nucleotides read TGTGCCAGCAGCTTTCGCGCGGCAGGGTACTATGGCTACACCTTC.